This entry describes one TCR beta chain. This clonotype was observed a single time. The antigen this receptor binds is unknown. Base qualities are missing; no much larger clone stands one base away. A lone read gives weak evidence. The sample originates from a study of patients and donors after allogeneic stem cell transplantation (dated by TCRdb to the early 2020s). The library was produced with RT-PCR. Sequencer: NextSeq 550. TCRdb reprocessed the public reads (quality trimming at Q25 with fastp, clone calling with MiXCR) and kept in-frame beta chains. Each CDR3 protein gets just one entry, which takes the most common genes and DNA from the rows behind it. The sample data list 410,000 or so distinct CDR3 sequences, and more than 15% of these were observed just once. Less than 9.5% of the sample is taken by the ten largest. CDR1 and CDR2 are read off the germline V gene (reference sequence) as SEHNR and FQNEAQ. The CDR3 numbers 17 residues from cysteine through phenylalanine. Here the CDR3 DNA is all that survives: 51 bases in frame from base 1. The V and J ends are trimmed by 7 bases and 7 bases, leaving 28 bases between them.

The material sequenced was blood, either unsorted or a sorted T cell fraction (not recorded which). The rearranged chain carries TRBV7-9 and TRBJ1-1; the D region possibly corresponds to TRBD1 (5 bases align). This TCR was sampled from a human donor who was either an allogeneic HSCT recipient or a stem cell or donor lymphocyte infusion donor (not recorded which). It is not recorded whose cells these are; they may come from a transplant donor. CDR3 reads: CASTPRAGRDERIEAFF. The DNA is as follows: TGTGCCAGCACCCCTCGGGCAGGGAGGGATGAGAGGATTGAAGCTTTCTTT. Here the CDR3 is joined to the reference TRBV7-9 and TRBJ1-1 genes, and the full variable domain is: DTGVSQNPRHKITKRGQNVTFRCDPISEHNRLYWYRQTLGQGPEFLTYFQNEAQLEKSRLLSDRFSAERPKGSFSTLEIQRTEQGDSAMYLCASTPRAGRDERIEAFFGQGTRLTVV.